This T cell receptor beta chain was identified during a study of metastatic and nonmetastatic thyroid tumors. TCRdb reanalyzed the PCR reads via MiXCR. The table records tens of thousands of clones, roughly an eighth of them present only once. Thyroid surgery took place with no prior treatment in any patient. Judged by abundance, this clone is medium-sized. Sequencing used blood. The TCR comes from a female donor with papillary thyroid cancer or a benign thyroid nodule (not recorded which). Some clones in this sample may be carry-over from other donors' samples.

CDR3 bases: TGTGCCAGCAGCGCCGCCCGGACAGGTACATCACCCCTCCACTTT. Translating it yields CASSAARTGTSPLHF. The genes are TRBV6-2 or TRBV6-3 and TRBJ1-6, with TRBD1 identical over 7 bases. V was clipped by 6 bases and J by 10 bases; unmatched bases: 12. CDR1 is MNHEY and CDR2 is SVGEGT in the germline V gene. This CDR3 has 15 residues.